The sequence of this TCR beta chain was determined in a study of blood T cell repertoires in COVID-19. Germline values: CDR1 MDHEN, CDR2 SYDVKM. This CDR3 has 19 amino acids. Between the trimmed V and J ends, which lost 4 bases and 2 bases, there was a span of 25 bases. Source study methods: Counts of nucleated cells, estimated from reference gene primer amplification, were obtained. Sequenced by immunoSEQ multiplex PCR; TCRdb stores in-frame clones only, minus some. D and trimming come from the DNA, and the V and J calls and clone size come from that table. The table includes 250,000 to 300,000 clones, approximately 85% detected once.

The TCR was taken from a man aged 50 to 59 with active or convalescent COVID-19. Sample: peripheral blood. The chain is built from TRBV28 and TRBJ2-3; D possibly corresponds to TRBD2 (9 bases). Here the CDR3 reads CASSWSRASGTGYTDTQYF. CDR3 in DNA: TGTGCCAGCAGTTGGAGCAGGGCTAGCGGGACAGGTTACACAGATACGCAGTATTTT.